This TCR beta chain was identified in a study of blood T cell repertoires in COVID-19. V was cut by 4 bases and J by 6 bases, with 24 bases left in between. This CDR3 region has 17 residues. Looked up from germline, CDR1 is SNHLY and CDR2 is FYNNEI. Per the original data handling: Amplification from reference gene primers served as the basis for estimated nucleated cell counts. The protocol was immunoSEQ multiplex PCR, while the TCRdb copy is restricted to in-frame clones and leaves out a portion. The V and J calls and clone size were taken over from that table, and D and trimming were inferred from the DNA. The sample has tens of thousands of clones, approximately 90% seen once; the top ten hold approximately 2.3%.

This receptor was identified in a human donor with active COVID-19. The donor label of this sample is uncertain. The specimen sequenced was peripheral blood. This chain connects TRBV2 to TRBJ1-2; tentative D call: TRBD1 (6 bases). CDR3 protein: CASSGYPQAGGHDGYTF. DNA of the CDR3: TGTGCCAGCAGTGGATACCCCCAAGCGGGGGGACATGATGGCTACACCTTC.